What follows are 25 T cell receptor beta chains derived from one specimen sequenced in a study of blood T cell repertoires in COVID-19. This table comes from immunoSEQ multiplex PCR, and its TCRdb copy is limited to in-frame clones, with some not included. The sample contains over 50,000 clones, 84% of which appear only once. The sample comprised peripheral blood. These TCRs come from a man aged 60 to 69 with COVID-19, enrolled during active disease.

The gene calls are TRBV7-9 and TRBJ2-4; 10 bases agree with TRBD2. J was trimmed by 8 bases and V by 6 bases; bases with no gene match: 19. This CDR3 comprises 18 residues. Germline lookup yields CDR1 SEHNR and CDR2 FQNEAQ (reference sequence). CDR3 nucleotides: TGTGCCAGCAGACCACTGGCTAGCGGGAGCGGGATGCGAGACATTCAGTACTTC. It encodes CASRPLASGSGMRDIQYF.

The V and J genes are TRBV30 and TRBJ1-3; tentative D call: TRBD1 (6 bases). Germline V gene sequence: CDR1 GTSNPN, CDR2 SVGIG (reference sequence). With 3 bases removed from V and 0 bases from J, the gap between germline ends came to 12 bases. This CDR3 is 15 amino acids long. CDR3 nucleotide sequence: TGTGCCTGGAGGATGGACAGCAGCTCTGGAAACACCATATATTTT. Translating it yields CAWRMDSSSGNTIYF. The entire variable domain, with the rest obtained from reference TRBV30 and TRBJ1-3, is as follows: SQTIHQWPATLVQPVGSPLSLECTVEGTSNPNLYWYRQAAGRGLQLLFYSVGIGQISSEVPQNLSASRPQDRQFILSSKKLLLSDSGFYLCAWRMDSSSGNTIYFGEGSWLTVV.

The V gene is TRBV11-2, the J gene TRBJ2-7; unclear D gene. Between the trimmed V and J ends, which lost 1 base and 4 bases, there was a span of 5 bases. CDR3 length equals 12 residues. From germline, CDR1 is SGHAT and CDR2 FQNNGV. CDR3 in amino acids: CASSLAPYEQYF. CDR3 nucleotide sequence: TGTGCCAGCAGCTTAGCTCCTTACGAGCAGTACTTC.

The chain carries TRBV11-2 and TRBJ2-3, with a weak D call TRBD2 (6 bases). V was pared by 5 bases and J by 3 bases, with 12 bases between. The CDR3 runs to 14 residues. Germline V gene data show CDR1 as SGHAT and CDR2 as FQNNGV. The CDR3 DNA follows: TGTGCCAGCAGCCGAGGGACTTCGACAGATACGCAGTATTTT. Its translation is CASSRGTSTDTQYF.

The CDR3 protein is CASSLGGTSQSRGELFF. The CDR3 DNA reads TGTGCCAGCAGCTTAGGTGGGACTAGCCAAAGTCGCGGGGAGCTGTTTTTT. The V and J genes are TRBV13 and TRBJ2-2; 9 positions match TRBD2. Trimming took 0 bases from V and 7 from J; bases not matched to a gene: 9. Looked up from germline, CDR1 is PRHDT and CDR2 is FYEKMQ (reference sequence). CDR3 length: 17 amino acids.

Written as DNA, the CDR3 is TGTGCCAGCAGCCCTGGACAGGGAGGTAATTCACCCCTCCACTTT. It translates to CASSPGQGGNSPLHF. V gene TRBV9 combines with J gene TRBJ1-6; 8 bases line up with TRBD1. The CDR3 is 15 residues long. The germline CDR1 and CDR2 sequences are SGDLS and YYNGEE. V lost 4 bases, J lost 6 bases, and 6 bases stayed unmatched. Full variable domain (outside the CDR3, taken from reference TRBV9 and TRBJ1-6): DSGVTQTPKHLITATGQRVTLRCSPRSGDLSVYWYQQSLDQGLQFLIQYYNGEERAKGNILERFSAQQFPDLHSELNLSSLELGDSALYFCASSPGQGGNSPLHFGNGTRLTVT.

This chain links TRBV19 with TRBJ1-1, with 7 bases that match TRBD1. Trimming at V came to 3 bases and at J to 0 bases, leaving 4 bases not matched to a gene. There are 15 residues in the CDR3. The germline V gene has CDR1 LNHDA and CDR2 SQIVND (reference sequence). CDR3 protein: CASSITGTVNTEAFF. The CDR3 DNA sequence: TGTGCCAGTAGTATTACCGGGACAGTGAACACTGAAGCTTTCTTT.

J is TRBJ1-2 and V is TRBV25-1; D is uncertain. V was trimmed by 6 bases and J by 7 bases, leaving 12 bases between them. The CDR3 consists of 12 residues. Germline CDR1 MGHDK, CDR2 SYGVNS. The CDR3, as DNA: TGTGCCAGCAGATCCGAGTACCCTGGCTACACCTTC. The encoded protein is CASRSEYPGYTF.

Only a few counts were recorded for this clone. V is TRBV10-1 and J is TRBJ2-7, with D hard to call. Per the germline V gene, CDR1 is WNHNN and CDR2 is SYGVQD (reference sequence). This CDR3 comprises 15 residues. Deletions cut 6 bases from V and 5 bases from J, with 20 bases between. The CDR3 DNA reads TGCGCCAGCAGGGGTATAAAAGACAAGTACCACGAGCAGTACTTC. Residues: CASRGIKDKYHEQYF.

The chain employs TRBV1 and TRBJ1-5; the DNA was not compared with TRBD1, the D call given in the table. TRBV1 is deemed a pseudogene. This CDR3 spans 17 amino acids. The CDR3 sequence: CTSSQDAQGNSNQPQHF. The CDR3, as DNA: TGCACCAGCAGCCAAGATGCCCAGGGTAATAGCAATCAGCCCCAGCATTTT.

The sample holds a few counts of this clone. The chain uses TRBV19 and TRBJ2-1; D ambiguous. Germline V gene data show CDR1 as LNHDA and CDR2 as SQIVND (reference sequence). This CDR3 spans 15 amino acids. Trimming cost V 7 bases and J 0 bases, with 13 bases left between them. CDR3 sequence (DNA): TGTGCCAGTACCAACCGTGAGGTCTCCTACAATGAGCAGTTCTTC. Encoded protein: CASTNREVSYNEQFF.

The chain has TRBV7-9 and TRBJ1-6; 7 bases are a match to TRBD1. Germline CDR1 and CDR2: SEHNR and FQNEAQ (reference sequence). This CDR3 is built from 16 residues. The V segment lost 1 base and the J segment 7 bases; nucleotides outside the gene matches: 7. CDR3 sequence (DNA): TGTGCCAGCAGCTTAGTTGGACCGGGACAGAATTCACCCCTCCACTTT. It specifies CASSLVGPGQNSPLHF.

The chain combines TRBV30 with TRBJ2-2, with a possible D match to TRBD1 (6 bases). Germline loops: CDR1 GTSNPN, CDR2 SVGIG (reference sequence). V shed 2 bases and J shed 1 base, with 8 bases lying between them. This CDR3 is built from 14 residues. The CDR3 region is CAWSRGLNTGELFF. CDR3 sequence (DNA): TGTGCCTGGAGTAGGGGGTTGAACACCGGGGAGCTGTTTTTT.

The V and J genes are TRBV18 and TRBJ2-3, with 7 bases identical to TRBD2. This CDR3 has 16 amino acids. Germline lookup yields CDR1 KGHSH and CDR2 LQKENI. V trimming: 5 bases; J trimming: 4 bases; junction bases outside the gene matches: 12. CDR3 protein: CASSTTLREWSDTQYF. The CDR3 DNA sequence: TGTGCCAGCTCAACTACTTTGCGGGAGTGGTCAGATACGCAGTATTTT.

The genes are TRBV2 and TRBJ2-7; 16 nucleotides match TRBD2. Germline values: CDR1 SNHLY, CDR2 FYNNEI. The CDR3 is 17 amino acids. With 10 bases clipped from V and 5 bases from J, the junction kept 14 bases outside the gene matches. CDR3 sequence: CATQWGLAGGLGDEQYF. CDR3 nucleotide sequence: TGTGCCACCCAATGGGGACTAGCGGGAGGGCTCGGAGACGAGCAGTACTTC. The full variable domain, rest sourced from reference TRBV2 and TRBJ2-7, is EPEVTQTPSHQVTQMGQEVILRCVPISNHLYFYWYRQILGQKVEFLVSFYNNEISEKSEIFDDQFSVERPDGSNFTLKIRSTKLEDSAMYFCATQWGLAGGLGDEQYFGPGTRLTVT.

This clone was picked up one time. The chain employs TRBV5-5 and TRBJ2-3; D perhaps matches TRBD1 (5 bases). The CDR3 length is 15 residues. Looked up from germline, CDR1 is SGHKS and CDR2 is YYEKEE (reference sequence). V was cut by 0 bases and J by 1 base, with 9 bases left in between. The CDR3 DNA is TGTGCCAGCAGCTTGGGCAGGGTGGGCACAGATACGCAGTATTTT. The encoded protein is CASSLGRVGTDTQYF.

This clone turned up a few times. The genes are TRBV6-1 and TRBJ2-1, with D tentatively TRBD2 (6 bases). Germline V gene sequence: CDR1 MNHNS, CDR2 SASEGT. This CDR3 contains 15 residues. V shed 1 base and J shed 4 bases, with 11 bases lying between them. CDR3 nucleotides: TGTGCCAGCAGTGAAGGGGTAGGAGGGTACAATGAGCAGTTCTTC. Translated: CASSEGVGGYNEQFF.

The gene calls are TRBV7-3 and TRBJ1-1; D is ambiguous. This CDR3 is built from 13 residues. V lost 2 bases, J lost 3 bases, and 7 bases lay in between. Germline V CDR1 and CDR2: SGHTA, FQGTGA. The CDR3 sequence: CASSLSEDTEAFF. CDR3 sequence (DNA): TGTGCCAGCAGCTTATCTGAGGACACTGAAGCTTTCTTT. The full variable domain, with the rest looked up from reference TRBV7-3 and TRBJ1-1, is GAGVSQTPSNKVTEKGKYVELRCDPISGHTALYWYRQSLGQGPEFLIYFQGTGAADDSGLPNDRFFAVRPEGSVSTLKIQRTERGDSAVYLCASSLSEDTEAFFGQGTRLTVV.

A single count supports this clone. V and J are TRBV10-3 and TRBJ1-5, with a tentative D call TRBD1 (5 bases). The CDR3 consists of 15 residues. The V and J ends lost 8 bases and 0 bases respectively, with 14 bases between them. Germline V lookup: CDR1 ENHRY, CDR2 SYGVKD. The CDR3 loop reads CAIGNGRDSNQPQHF. CDR3 DNA: TGTGCCATCGGCAACGGCAGGGATAGCAATCAGCCCCAGCATTTT.

V gene TRBV10-3 combines with J gene TRBJ1-5; 7 bases fit TRBD1. Looked up from germline, CDR1 is ENHRY and CDR2 is SYGVKD. V dropped 3 bases and J dropped 7; count of bases not matched to a gene: 6. The CDR3 sequence is 14 residues long. The CDR3 DNA sequence: TGTGCCATCAGTGACGGAGGGGGCTGGCAGCCCCAGCATTTT. Translation gives CAISDGGGWQPQHF.

J is TRBJ2-3 and V is TRBV5-1, with 8 bases aligning to TRBD2. CDR1 and CDR2 from the germline V gene are SGHRS and YFSETQ. With V trimmed by 0 bases and J by 2 bases, 5 bases remained unmatched. The CDR3 is made up of 16 amino acids. DNA of the CDR3: TGCGCCAGCAGCTTGGAGTTAGCGGGACCCACAGATACGCAGTATTTT. Translating it yields CASSLELAGPTDTQYF.

V gene TRBV6-1 combines with J gene TRBJ1-1; 12 bases are shared with TRBD1. The germline gives CDR1 MNHNS, CDR2 SASEGT. Unmatched junction bases numbered 15, after V lost 3 bases and J lost 10 bases. This CDR3 has 17 residues. In DNA, the CDR3 is TGTGCCAGCAGTGAGGCTTTGGGACAGGGGGCTTTGAGAGGAGCTTTCTTT. Translation: CASSEALGQGALRGAFF.

V is TRBV21-1 and J is TRBJ1-2. TRBV21-1 is a recognized pseudogene. This CDR3 has 18 amino acids. Here the CDR3 reads CASSKPKAAKEGDYGYTF. Here the CDR3 DNA reads TGTGCCAGCAGCAAGCCGAAGGCCGCGAAAGAGGGAGACTATGGCTACACCTTC.

CDR3 residues: CSASMSGTGNTEAFF. The CDR3 DNA reads TGCAGTGCTAGTATGTCCGGGACAGGGAACACTGAAGCTTTCTTT. The V call is TRBV20-1, the J call TRBJ1-1; the match to TRBD1 covers 8 bases. J was trimmed by 1 base and V by 3 bases; bases with no gene match: 7. Germline V gene lookup returns CDR1 DFQATT and CDR2 SNEGSKA (reference sequence). The CDR3 consists of 15 residues.

The gene calls are TRBV20-1 and TRBJ2-5; D possibly corresponds to TRBD1 (5 bases). V was cut by 3 bases and J by 5 bases, with 19 bases left in between. Germline assignment: CDR1 DFQATT and CDR2 SNEGSKA (reference sequence). The CDR3 runs 15 residues. CDR3 protein: CSASFRQGDWETQYF. DNA of the CDR3: TGCAGTGCTAGTTTTCGTCAGGGTGATTGGGAGACCCAGTACTTC.